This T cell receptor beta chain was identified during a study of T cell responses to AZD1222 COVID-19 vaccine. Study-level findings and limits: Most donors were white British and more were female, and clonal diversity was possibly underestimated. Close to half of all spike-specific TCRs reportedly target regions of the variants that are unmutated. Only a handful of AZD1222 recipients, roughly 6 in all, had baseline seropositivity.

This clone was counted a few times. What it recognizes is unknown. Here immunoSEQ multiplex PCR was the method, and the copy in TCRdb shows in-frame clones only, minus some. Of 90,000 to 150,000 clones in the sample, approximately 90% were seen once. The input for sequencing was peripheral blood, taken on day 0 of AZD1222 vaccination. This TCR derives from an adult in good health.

DNA for the CDR3: TGTGCCAGCAGACAGTCAGGGGACGGCAAAACTGAAGCTTTCTTT. Residues: CASRQSGDGKTEAFF. The V call is TRBV28, the J call TRBJ1-1; D perhaps matches TRBD1 (6 bases). The CDR3 spans 15 residues. The V gene's germline CDR1 is MDHEN and CDR2 SYDVKM. V was cut by 6 bases and J by 5 bases, with 19 bases left in between.